Each of the 23 T cell receptor beta chains below was sequenced from the same sample in a study of response to subunit inactivated influenza vaccine. MiXCR, applied by TCRdb to the RT-PCR reads, yields one record per CDR3 protein. The sample holds about 830,000 distinct CDR3 sequences, approximately 18% seen once. Sample: PBMCs from blood, taken more than 4 days after vaccination. The receptor set was obtained from a man aged 45-65 years who received an inactivated influenza vaccine.

This clonotype appeared once. The V call is TRBV28, the J call TRBJ2-1; no definite D call. Germline loops: CDR1 MDHEN, CDR2 SYDVKM. V shed 6 bases and J shed 4 bases, with 13 bases lying between them. The CDR3 extends over 14 amino acids. The CDR3: CASSGRRSYNEQFF. DNA for the CDR3: TGTGCCAGCAGCGGCCGGCGCAGTTACAATGAGCAGTTCTTC.

The CDR3 sequence is CSASPFDAEAFF. As DNA, the CDR3 is TGCAGTGCTAGCCCCTTTGATGCTGAAGCTTTCTTT. This chain links TRBV20-1 with TRBJ1-1; D gene ambiguous. Trimming removed 3 bases from V and 6 bases from J, with 11 bases in between. Germline CDR1 DFQATT, CDR2 SNEGSKA (reference sequence). CDR3 length equals 12 residues.

V and J are TRBV6-8 and TRBJ2-3; D uncertain. Germline values: CDR1 MNHGY, CDR2 SAAAGT. There are 12 residues in the CDR3. V lost 8 bases, J lost 8 bases, and 14 bases lay in between. CDR3 sequence reads: CASFTGGRTQYF. Written as DNA, the CDR3 is TGTGCCAGCTTTACCGGCGGACGTACGCAGTATTTT.

This clonotype was observed a few times. The rearrangement links TRBV27 to TRBJ2-7; the D is unclear. Looked up from germline, CDR1 is MNHEY and CDR2 is SMNVEV (reference sequence). Deletions cut 6 bases from V and 2 bases from J, with 17 bases between. The CDR3 has 15 amino acids. The CDR3 here is CASSRARWRAYEQYF. The CDR3 DNA reads TGTGCCAGCAGCCGCGCGAGGTGGCGCGCCTACGAGCAGTACTTC.

This clonotype turned up a few times. V usage is TRBV27 and J usage is TRBJ2-7; no clear D. The CDR3 spans 15 residues. The V end was cut by 0 bases, the J end by 3 bases, with 12 bases between. Germline assignment: CDR1 MNHEY and CDR2 SMNVEV (reference sequence). The CDR3 sequence: CASSLSSQELYEQYF. CDR3 DNA sequence: TGTGCCAGCAGTTTATCGAGTCAGGAACTCTACGAGCAGTACTTC.

V is TRBV28 and J is TRBJ2-7; D may be TRBD2 (6 bases). Per the germline V gene, CDR1 is MDHEN and CDR2 is SYDVKM. This CDR3 has 12 amino acids. The ends were cut back, 6 bases at V and 7 bases at J, with 13 bases in the middle. In DNA, the CDR3 is TGTGCCAGCAGCTCCTCGACTAGGGAGCAGTACTTC. Protein sequence: CASSSSTREQYF.

This clonotype was counted a few times. The V call is TRBV20-1, the J call TRBJ2-7; 8 bases match TRBD2. V was pared by 3 bases and J by 0 bases, with 10 bases of the junction left unmatched. From germline, CDR1 is DFQATT and CDR2 SNEGSKA (reference sequence). The CDR3 extends over 16 amino acids. The CDR3: CSASSPGLGGSYEQYF. For the CDR3, the DNA is TGCAGTGCTAGTAGCCCGGGACTAGGGGGCTCCTACGAGCAGTACTTC.

The CDR3 DNA reads TGCGCCAGCAGCCAAGACAGGGCTGGCTACACCTTC. Translation: CASSQDRAGYTF. V usage is TRBV4-1 and J usage is TRBJ1-2, with a weak D call TRBD1 (5 bases). V was pared by 0 bases and J by 7 bases, with 6 bases between. CDR3 length equals 12 residues. Germline V gene sequence: CDR1 MGHRA, CDR2 YSYEKL.

This clonotype appeared many times. This CDR3 is CSAHPGLAGTDTQYF. The CDR3 DNA reads as TGCAGTGCTCATCCCGGACTAGCGGGCACAGATACGCAGTATTTT. The genes are TRBV20-1 and TRBJ2-3; 10 bases map to TRBD2. CDR3 length equals 15 residues. The ends lost 5 bases at V and 1 base at J; junction bases unmatched: 6. Germline CDR1 DFQATT, CDR2 SNEGSKA (reference sequence).

The CDR3 loop is CASSWTGTGGTTGELFF. CDR3 DNA sequence: TGCGCCAGCAGCTGGACCGGGACAGGGGGCACCACCGGGGAGCTGTTTTTT. The rearrangement links TRBV5-1 to TRBJ2-2; TRBD1 aligns across 12 bases. Losses at the gene ends were 3 bases for V and 4 bases for J; bases not matched to a gene: 7. This CDR3 is 17 amino acids long. The germline V gene has CDR1 SGHRS and CDR2 YFSETQ.

This clonotype was seen many times. The chain joins TRBV5-1 to TRBJ1-1; 7 bases are shared with TRBD1. Germline CDR1 is SGHRS and CDR2 is YFSETQ. The junction had 3 bases not matched to a gene; V was cut back by 1 base and J by 3 bases. This CDR3 contains 14 residues. CDR3 loop: CASSLTGADTEAFF. The CDR3 region has the DNA TGCGCCAGCAGCTTGACAGGGGCTGACACTGAAGCTTTCTTT.

The sample holds a few counts of this clonotype. This chain uses TRBV29-1 with TRBJ1-1; D is uncertain. This CDR3 spans 10 amino acids. Trimming cost V 7 bases and J 8 bases, with 11 bases left between them. Germline CDR1 and CDR2: SQVTM and ANQGSEA. CDR3 protein: CSASPPEAFF. As DNA, the CDR3 is TGCAGCGCAAGTCCCCCCGAAGCTTTCTTT.

This clonotype was seen repeatedly, ten times or more. The V call is TRBV3-1, the J call TRBJ1-2; weak D call: TRBD1 (5 bases). V was pared by 3 bases and J by 5 bases, with 16 bases between. The length of the CDR3 is 15 residues. Germline V gene lookup returns CDR1 LGHDT and CDR2 YNNKEL (reference sequence). The CDR3 here is CASSQGRETRYGYTF. The CDR3 region has the DNA TGTGCCAGCAGCCAGGGACGGGAAACTCGATATGGCTACACCTTC.

The chain has TRBV2 and TRBJ1-2; 8 nucleotides line up with TRBD1. The CDR3 contains 14 residues. Losses at the gene ends were 0 bases for V and 5 bases for J; bases not matched to a gene: 2. Germline CDR1 is SNHLY and CDR2 is FYNNEI. CDR3 DNA sequence: TGTGCCAGCAGTGAAGCGTACAGGGGGTATGGCTACACCTTC. Amino acids: CASSEAYRGYGYTF.

This clonotype appeared a few times. This chain joins TRBV11-1 and TRBJ1-4, with D tentatively TRBD1 (5 bases). The CDR3 has 18 residues. Germline CDR1 and CDR2: SGHAT and FQDESV (reference sequence). V was trimmed by 0 bases and J by 6 bases, leaving 20 bases between them. The DNA for the CDR3 is TGTGCCAGCAGCTTAGCGGGGGTAGATGCTCGGTCCCATGAAAAACTGTTTTTT. Its protein is CASSLAGVDARSHEKLFF.

This clonotype has a handful of counts. The chain has TRBV12-3 or TRBV12-4 and TRBJ1-2; perhaps TRBD1 as D (6 bases). The ends were cut back, 5 bases at V and 4 bases at J, with 11 bases in the middle. This CDR3 has 13 residues. The CDR3 DNA follows: TGTGCCAGCAGTGGGACATCCCGCTATGGCTACACCTTC. Amino acid sequence: CASSGTSRYGYTF.

The chain carries TRBV6-4 and TRBJ2-3; 13 nucleotides match TRBD2. CDR3 size: 14 residues. Looked up from germline, CDR1 is MRHNA and CDR2 is SNTAGT. Losses at the gene ends were 8 bases for V and 8 bases for J; bases not matched to a gene: 7. The CDR3 here is CASQRTSGSGTQYF. The CDR3 DNA sequence: TGTGCCAGCCAACGGACTAGCGGGAGTGGTACGCAGTATTTT.

This chain uses TRBV5-4 with TRBJ1-3; D is undetermined. The ends were cut back, 2 bases at V and 2 bases at J, with 5 bases in the middle. Germline V gene data show CDR1 as SGHNT and CDR2 as YYREEE (reference sequence). The CDR3 length is 13 residues. The CDR3 reads CASSFTTGNTIYF. CDR3 DNA sequence: TGTGCCAGCAGCTTTACAACTGGAAACACCATATATTTT.

To note about this clonotype: This clone may be a read error of a much larger clone one base away. The rearrangement joins TRBV20-1 to TRBJ2-5; D is possibly TRBD1 or TRBD2 (6 bases each). Germline loops: CDR1 DFQATT, CDR2 SNEGSKA (reference sequence). This CDR3 is 13 amino acids long. The DNA of the CDR3 is TGCAGTGCTACGGGGGCGCTTCTAGAGACCCAGTCCTTC. Protein sequence: CSATGALLETQSF.

The V call is TRBV20-1, the J call TRBJ2-7; 11 bases are shared with TRBD2. CDR1 and CDR2 (germline): DFQATT, SNEGSKA (reference sequence). The CDR3 contains 15 residues. With V trimmed by 5 bases and J by 1 base, 7 bases remained unmatched. CDR3 nucleotides: TGCAGTGCTCACCCACTAGCGGGGGCATCCTACGAGCAGTACTTC. It is translated as CSAHPLAGASYEQYF.

J is TRBJ1-6 and V is TRBV5-6, with 9 nucleotides matching TRBD1. V lost 4 bases to trimming and J lost 10 bases; unmatched junction nucleotides: 6. Germline assignment: CDR1 SGHDT and CDR2 YYEEEE. This CDR3 comprises 14 residues. The CDR3 DNA reads TGTGCCAGCAGCGCCACAGGGGGCGAGTCACCCCTCCACTTT. This sequence encodes CASSATGGESPLHF.

This clonotype was detected a few times. V is TRBV6-5 and J is TRBJ1-2; 11 bases map to TRBD1. The V gene end was trimmed by 2 bases and the J gene end by 5 bases; junction bases not matched to a gene: 7. Germline CDR1 MNHEY, CDR2 SVGAGI. The CDR3 is 16 residues long. CDR3 amino acids: CASSYVRTGGGYGYTF. The CDR3 DNA sequence: TGTGCCAGCAGTTACGTGAGGACAGGGGGCGGATATGGCTACACCTTC.

This clonotype was recorded many times. This chain uses TRBV7-3 with TRBJ1-1; D remains ambiguous. The V end was cut by 6 bases, the J end by 4 bases, with 12 bases between. Germline V gene sequence: CDR1 SGHTA, CDR2 FQGTGA. The CDR3 sequence is 13 residues long. In nucleotides, the CDR3 is TGTGCCAGCAGTTTATACCGGGGCACTGAAGCTTTCTTT. It yields the protein CASSLYRGTEAFF.